This T cell receptor (beta chain) appears in the sequencing data of a study of T cells in pancreatic ductal adenocarcinoma. Regarding the study as a whole: Blood had more productive templates and 6 to 9-fold more unique clonotypes than tumor.

V gave up 5 bases and J gave up 5 bases, with 45 bases separating them. The CDR3 consists of 24 residues. The germline V gene encodes CDR1 MNHEY and CDR2 SMNVEV (reference sequence). No neoadjuvant therapy was given to the selected pancreatic ductal adenocarcinoma patients before their surgery. Within the sample, this clone is medium-sized. Antigen unknown. Using immunoSEQ multiplex PCR, the repertoire was profiled, and TCRdb retains in-frame clones only, with some absent. The sample has 5,600 or so clones, approximately 67% seen once. Sequenced material: pancreatic tumor tissue. The chain links TRBV27 to TRBJ2-5, with D possibly being TRBD2 (6 bases). This clonotype was sampled from a human donor with pancreatic ductal adenocarcinoma. The CDR3 loop reads CASSRLREEWVLAFPRGKMETQYF. The CDR3 DNA sequence: TGTGCCAGCAGTCGTCTCCGAGAGGAGTGGGTTTTAGCTTTTCCACGGGGGAAAATGGAGACCCAGTACTTC.